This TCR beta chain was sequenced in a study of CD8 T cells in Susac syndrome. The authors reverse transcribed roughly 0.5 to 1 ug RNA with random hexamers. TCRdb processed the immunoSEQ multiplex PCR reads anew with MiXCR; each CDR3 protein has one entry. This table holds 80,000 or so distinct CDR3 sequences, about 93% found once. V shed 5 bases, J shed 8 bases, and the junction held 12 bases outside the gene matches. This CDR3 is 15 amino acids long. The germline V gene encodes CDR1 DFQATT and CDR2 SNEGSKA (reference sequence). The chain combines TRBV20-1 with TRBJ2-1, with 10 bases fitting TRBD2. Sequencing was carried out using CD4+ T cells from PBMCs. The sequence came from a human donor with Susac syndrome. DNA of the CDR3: TGCAGTGCTGCCGATCCTAGCGGGAGTGGGGATGAGCAGTTCTTC. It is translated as CSAADPSGSGDEQFF.